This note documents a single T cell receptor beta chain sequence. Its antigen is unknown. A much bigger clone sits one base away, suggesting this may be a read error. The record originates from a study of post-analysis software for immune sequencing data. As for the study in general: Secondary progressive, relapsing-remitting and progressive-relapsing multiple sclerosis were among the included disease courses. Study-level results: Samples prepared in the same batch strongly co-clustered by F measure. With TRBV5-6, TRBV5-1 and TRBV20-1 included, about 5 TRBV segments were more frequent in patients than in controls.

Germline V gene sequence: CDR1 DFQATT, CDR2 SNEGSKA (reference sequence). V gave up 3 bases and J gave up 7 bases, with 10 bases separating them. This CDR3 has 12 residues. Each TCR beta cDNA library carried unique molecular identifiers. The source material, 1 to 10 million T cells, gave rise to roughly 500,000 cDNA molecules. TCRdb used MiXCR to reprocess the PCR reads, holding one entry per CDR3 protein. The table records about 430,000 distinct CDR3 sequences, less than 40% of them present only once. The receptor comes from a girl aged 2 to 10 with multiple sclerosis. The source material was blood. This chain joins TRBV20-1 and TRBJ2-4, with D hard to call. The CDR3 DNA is TGCAGTGCTAGGAGGAACGCGAACATTCAGTACTTC. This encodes CSARRNANIQYF.